Here is one T cell receptor (beta chain) with its context. As yet, its antigen is unknown. The germline gene is not matched at one end of the junction; a read error may be the cause. This sample was included in a study of post-analysis software for immune sequencing data. The study's findings and limits: Five or six TRBV segments were more frequent in patients than controls; TRBV5-6, TRBV5-1 and TRBV20-1 belonged to this group. A significant reduction in normalized Chao1 diversity was observed in multiple sclerosis patients versus controls. Those samples that were prepared in the same batch co-clustered strongly by F measure.

Unique molecular identifiers featured in each of the TCR beta cDNA libraries. TCRdb called the PCR reads again in MiXCR, with one record for every CDR3 protein. The data show approximately 770,000 distinct CDR3 sequences, about half seen once. Germline V gives CDR1 SGHTA, CDR2 FQGNSA. The CDR3 has 14 residues. Sequencing was performed on blood. The chain uses TRBV7-2 and TRBJ2-7; TRBD1 matches at 10 bases. This TCR was sampled from a girl between 10 and 17 years old with multiple sclerosis. CDR3: CATSLGQGVYEQYF. The CDR3 coding sequence is TGTGCCACCAGCTTAGGACAGGGGGTCTACGAGCAGTACTTC.